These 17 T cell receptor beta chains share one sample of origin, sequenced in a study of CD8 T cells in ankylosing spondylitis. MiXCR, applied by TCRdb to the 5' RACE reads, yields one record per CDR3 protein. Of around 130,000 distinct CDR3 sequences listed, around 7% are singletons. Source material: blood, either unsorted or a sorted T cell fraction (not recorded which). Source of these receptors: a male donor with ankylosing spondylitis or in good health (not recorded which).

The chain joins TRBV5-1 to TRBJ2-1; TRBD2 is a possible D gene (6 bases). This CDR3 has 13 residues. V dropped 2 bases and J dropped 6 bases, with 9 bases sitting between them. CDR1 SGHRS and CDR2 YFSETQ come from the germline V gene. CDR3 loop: CASSFAGINEQFF. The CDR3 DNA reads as TGCGCCAGCAGCTTTGCGGGGATCAATGAGCAGTTCTTC.

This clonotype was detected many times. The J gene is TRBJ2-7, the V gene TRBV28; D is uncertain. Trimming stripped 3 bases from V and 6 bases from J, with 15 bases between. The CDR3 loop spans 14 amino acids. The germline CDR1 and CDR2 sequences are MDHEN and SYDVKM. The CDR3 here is CASSLYGAGGEQYF. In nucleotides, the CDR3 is TGTGCCAGCAGTTTGTATGGAGCAGGCGGCGAGCAGTACTTC.

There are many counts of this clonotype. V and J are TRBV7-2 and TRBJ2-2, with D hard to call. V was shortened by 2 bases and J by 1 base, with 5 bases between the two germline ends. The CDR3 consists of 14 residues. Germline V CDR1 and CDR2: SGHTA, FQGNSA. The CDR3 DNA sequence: TGTGCCAGCAGCTTACCTAGGAACACCGGGGAGCTGTTTTTT. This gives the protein CASSLPRNTGELFF.

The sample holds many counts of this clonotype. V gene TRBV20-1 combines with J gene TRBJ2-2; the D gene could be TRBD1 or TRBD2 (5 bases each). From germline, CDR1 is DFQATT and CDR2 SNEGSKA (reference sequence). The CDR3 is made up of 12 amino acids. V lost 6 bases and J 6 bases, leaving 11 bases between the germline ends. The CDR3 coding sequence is TGCAGTGCACCTAGCAGGGCCGGGGAGCTGTTTTTT. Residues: CSAPSRAGELFF.

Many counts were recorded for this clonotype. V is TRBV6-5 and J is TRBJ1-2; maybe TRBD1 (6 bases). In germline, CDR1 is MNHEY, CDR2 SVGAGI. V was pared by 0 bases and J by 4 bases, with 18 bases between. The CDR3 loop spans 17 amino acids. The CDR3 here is CASSYSKGLGGAYGYTF. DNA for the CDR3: TGTGCCAGCAGTTACTCGAAGGGGCTGGGGGGGGCCTATGGCTACACCTTC.

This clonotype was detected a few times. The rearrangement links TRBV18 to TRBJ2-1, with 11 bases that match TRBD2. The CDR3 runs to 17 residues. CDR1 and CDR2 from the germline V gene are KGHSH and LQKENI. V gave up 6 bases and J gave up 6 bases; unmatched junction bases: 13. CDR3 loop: CASSIFGPTSGTNEQFF. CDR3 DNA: TGTGCCAGCTCCATATTCGGTCCGACTAGCGGGACCAATGAGCAGTTCTTC.

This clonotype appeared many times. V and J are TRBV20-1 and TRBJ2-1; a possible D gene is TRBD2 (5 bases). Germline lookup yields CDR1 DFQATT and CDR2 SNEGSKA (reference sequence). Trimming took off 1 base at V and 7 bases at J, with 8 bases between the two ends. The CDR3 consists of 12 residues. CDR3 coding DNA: TGCAGTGCTAGAGGCGGCGGGAATGAGCAGTTCTTC. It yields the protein CSARGGGNEQFF.

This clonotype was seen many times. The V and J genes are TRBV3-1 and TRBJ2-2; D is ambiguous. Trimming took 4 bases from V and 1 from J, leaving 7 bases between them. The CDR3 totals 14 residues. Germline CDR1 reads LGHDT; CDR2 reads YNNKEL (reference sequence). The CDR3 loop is CASSPSMNTGELFF. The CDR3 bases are TGTGCCAGCAGCCCCTCGATGAACACCGGGGAGCTGTTTTTT.

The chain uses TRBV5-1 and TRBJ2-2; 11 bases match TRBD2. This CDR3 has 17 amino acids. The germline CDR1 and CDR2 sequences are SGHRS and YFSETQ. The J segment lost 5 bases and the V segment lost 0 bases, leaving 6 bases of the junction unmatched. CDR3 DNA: TGCGCCAGCAGCTTGGCGGTCCTAGCGGGAGGAACCGGGGAGCTGTTTTTT. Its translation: CASSLAVLAGGTGELFF.

This chain's CDR3 is CASSLYGQGASYNEQFF. The CDR3 DNA is TGTGCCAGCAGTTTATACGGACAGGGGGCGTCCTACAATGAGCAGTTCTTC. The chain uses TRBV28 and TRBJ2-1, with 11 bases fitting TRBD1. In germline, CDR1 is MDHEN, CDR2 SYDVKM. The CDR3 extends over 17 amino acids. V trimming: 1 base; J trimming: 1 base; junction bases outside the gene matches: 3. The variable domain in full, with the rest retrieved from reference TRBV28 and TRBJ2-1, is DVKVTQSSRYLVKRTGEKVFLECVQDMDHENMFWYRQDPGLGLRLIYFSYDVKMKEKGDIPEGYSVSREKKERFSLILESASTNQTSMYLCASSLYGQGASYNEQFFGPGTRLTVL.

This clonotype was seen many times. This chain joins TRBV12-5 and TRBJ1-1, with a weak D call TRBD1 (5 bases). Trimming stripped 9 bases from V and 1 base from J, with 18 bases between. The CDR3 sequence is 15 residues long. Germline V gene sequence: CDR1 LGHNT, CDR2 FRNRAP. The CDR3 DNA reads TGTGCTAGCACGGACATCGGTCCCCAGAACACTGAAGCTTTCTTT. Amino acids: CASTDIGPQNTEAFF.

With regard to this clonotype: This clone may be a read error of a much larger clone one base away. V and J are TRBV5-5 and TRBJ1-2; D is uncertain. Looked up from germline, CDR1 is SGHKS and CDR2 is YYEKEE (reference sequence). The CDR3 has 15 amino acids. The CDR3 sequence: CASRWTPTANYGYPF. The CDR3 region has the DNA TGTGCCAGCAGGTGGACGCCGACCGCTAACTATGGCTACCCCTTC.

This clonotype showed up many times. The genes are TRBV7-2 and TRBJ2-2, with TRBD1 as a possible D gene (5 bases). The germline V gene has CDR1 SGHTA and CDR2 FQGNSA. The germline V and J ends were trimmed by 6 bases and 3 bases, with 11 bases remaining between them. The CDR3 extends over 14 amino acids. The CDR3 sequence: CASSSGSHTGELFF. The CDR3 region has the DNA TGTGCCAGCAGTTCAGGGTCCCACACCGGGGAGCTGTTTTTT. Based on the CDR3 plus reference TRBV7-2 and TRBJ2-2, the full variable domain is GAGVSQSPSNKVTEKGKDVELRCDPISGHTALYWYRQSLGQGLEFLIYFQGNSAPDKSGLPSDRFSAERTGGSVSTLTIQRTQQEDSAVYLCASSSGSHTGELFFGEGSRLTVL.

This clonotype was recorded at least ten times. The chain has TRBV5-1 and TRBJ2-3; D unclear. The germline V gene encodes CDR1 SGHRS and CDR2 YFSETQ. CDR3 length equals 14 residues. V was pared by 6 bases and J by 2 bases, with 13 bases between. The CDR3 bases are TGCGCCAGCACCCTAGGCAAGCCCACAGATACGCAGTATTTT. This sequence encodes CASTLGKPTDTQYF.

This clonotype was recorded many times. CDR3 loop: CASSPSSGQGAAEMNEQFF. The CDR3 DNA is TGTGCCAGCAGCCCATCCTCCGGACAGGGAGCGGCAGAAATGAATGAGCAGTTCTTC. The J gene is TRBJ2-1, the V gene TRBV3-1, with TRBD1 matching 8 bases. CDR3 size: 19 residues. Germline CDR1 LGHDT, CDR2 YNNKEL (reference sequence). V gave up 4 bases and J gave up 7 bases; unmatched junction bases: 21.

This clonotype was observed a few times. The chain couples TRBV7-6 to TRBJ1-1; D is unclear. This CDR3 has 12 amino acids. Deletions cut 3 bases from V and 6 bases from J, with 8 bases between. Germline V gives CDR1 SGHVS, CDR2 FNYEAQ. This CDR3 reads CASSLAQSEAFF. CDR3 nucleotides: TGTGCCAGCAGCTTGGCCCAATCTGAAGCTTTCTTT.

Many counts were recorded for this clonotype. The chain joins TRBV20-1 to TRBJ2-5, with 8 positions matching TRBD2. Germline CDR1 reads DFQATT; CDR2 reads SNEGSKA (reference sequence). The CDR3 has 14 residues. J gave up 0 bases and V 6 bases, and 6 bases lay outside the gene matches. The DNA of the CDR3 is TGCAGTGCACTACCGGGACTAGACCAAGAGACCCAGTACTTC. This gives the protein CSALPGLDQETQYF.